These 6 T cell receptor beta chains share one sample of origin, sequenced in a study of blood T cell repertoires in COVID-19. Repertoires were generated with immunoSEQ multiplex PCR, while TCRdb's copy carries only in-frame clones and drops some. The table lists approximately 100,000 clones, about 84% of them singletons. The source material was peripheral blood. Every receptor here comes from a human donor in a cohort sampled during active COVID-19.

This clone was detected a few times. V is TRBV7-9 and J is TRBJ2-7, with TRBD1 matching over 10 bases. CDR3 size: 14 residues. CDR1 is SEHNR and CDR2 is FQNEAQ in the germline V gene (reference sequence). V trimming: 5 bases; J trimming: 4 bases; junction bases outside the gene matches: 5. The CDR3 loop is CASSLTGGTYEQYF. CDR3 DNA sequence: TGTGCCAGCAGCCTGACAGGGGGCACATACGAGCAGTACTTC.

The gene calls are TRBV20-1 and TRBJ2-5; perhaps TRBD1 as D (6 bases). CDR3 length: 13 residues. Germline-derived CDR1 and CDR2 are DFQATT and SNEGSKA (reference sequence). V gave up 3 bases and J gave up 4 bases, with 12 bases separating them. The CDR3 region has the DNA TGCAGTGCTAGTAAGCCAGGGGCAGAGACCCAGTACTTC. Protein: CSASKPGAETQYF.

The CDR3 bases are TGTGCCAGCTCTCCGGCGTCAGGTAGCGGGGGACACGAGCAGTACTTC. The encoded protein is CASSPASGSGGHEQYF. This chain connects TRBV18 to TRBJ2-7, with 9 bases matching TRBD2. The junction had 14 bases not matched to a gene; V was cut back by 6 bases and J by 5 bases. Germline V lookup: CDR1 KGHSH, CDR2 LQKENI. The CDR3 runs 16 residues.

The chain is built from TRBV15 and TRBJ2-1; 8 nucleotides line up with TRBD2. The V gene end was trimmed by 11 bases and the J gene end by 6 bases; junction bases not matched to a gene: 9. This CDR3 has 13 amino acids. Germline CDR1 is LNHNV and CDR2 is YYDKDF (reference sequence). CDR3 protein: CASAGTSSNEQFF. The CDR3 nucleotides are TGTGCCTCCGCGGGGACTAGTAGCAATGAGCAGTTCTTC.

The count of this clone is one. The gene calls are TRBV15 and TRBJ2-1, with D perhaps TRBD2 (5 bases). Germline V gene data show CDR1 as LNHNV and CDR2 as YYDKDF (reference sequence). The V and J ends lost 11 bases and 9 bases respectively, with 17 bases between them. The CDR3 runs 12 residues. The CDR3 spells CAAGGSWGEQFF. As DNA, the CDR3 is TGTGCCGCGGGCGGTTCCTGGGGTGAGCAGTTCTTC. Based on the CDR3 plus reference TRBV15 and TRBJ2-1, the full variable domain is DAMVIQNPRYQVTQFGKPVTLSCSQTLNHNVMYWYQQKSSQAPKLLFHYYDKDFNNEADTPDNFQSRRPNTSFCFLDIRSPGLGDTAMYLCAAGGSWGEQFFGPGTRLTVL.

This chain links TRBV7-2 with TRBJ2-7, with D possibly being TRBD2 (5 bases). Germline V CDR1 and CDR2: SGHTA, FQGNSA. V was pared by 1 base and J by 0 bases, with 10 bases between. This CDR3 comprises 15 residues. The CDR3 nucleotides are TGTGCCAGCAGCTTAGGAGGGTTATCCTCCTACGAGCAGTACTTC. Translating it yields CASSLGGLSSYEQYF.